Listed below are T cell receptor beta chains from one sample, sequenced in a study of blood T cell repertoires in COVID-19. Data came from immunoSEQ multiplex PCR; TCRdb stores just in-frame clones and leaves some out. The sample has 200,000 to 250,000 clones, 80% to 90% seen once; the top ten hold 18%. The sample comprised peripheral blood. These receptors all stem from a woman older than 75 with active or convalescent COVID-19. The CDR3 runs from the conserved cysteine through the conserved F or W. A D gene is named only where the DNA matches it firmly. Clone size is stated in some rows and not others, as once, few, many or a class when expanded.

size	D	V	J	CDR3	DNA
NA	TRBD1	TRBV5-1	TRBJ2-7	CASPPSGTAYEQYF	TGCGCCAGCCCCCCCTCCGGGACAGCCTACGAGCAGTACTTC
NA	NA	TRBV5-4	TRBJ1-2	CASSPRTANYGYTF	TGTGCCAGCAGCCCACGGACAGCTAACTATGGCTACACCTTC
NA	NA	TRBV3-1/TRBV3-2	TRBJ1-3	CASSQGTRGPLRNTIYF	TGTGCCAGCAGCCAAGGTACCAGGGGCCCCCTCAGAAACACCATATATTTT
NA	TRBD1	TRBV6-5	TRBJ2-1	CASSSSRTGYNEQFF	TGTGCCAGCAGTTCCTCCCGGACAGGCTACAATGAGCAGTTCTTC
NA	NA	TRBV7-8	TRBJ2-1	CASSLVVAYNEQFF	TGTGCCAGCAGCTTAGTGGTAGCGTACAATGAGCAGTTCTTC
NA	NA	TRBV11-2	TRBJ2-2	CASSLGTGYTGELFF	TGTGCCAGCAGCTTGGGCACAGGGTACACCGGGGAGCTGTTTTTT
few	TRBD1	TRBV11-2	TRBJ1-6	CASSQGGYNSPLHF	TGTGCCAGCAGCCAGGGGGGATATAATTCACCCCTCCACTTT
NA	TRBD2	TRBV6-2/TRBV6-3	TRBJ2-1	CASSFGLAGGWNEQFF	TGTGCCAGCAGTTTTGGACTAGCGGGAGGGTGGAATGAGCAGTTCTTC
NA	TRBD2	TRBV7-2	TRBJ2-7	CASSGASGRALYEQYF	TGTGCCAGCAGCGGAGCTAGCGGGAGGGCCTTATACGAGCAGTACTTC
once	TRBD1	TRBV11-2	TRBJ1-1	CASSLIGQGTLIF	TGTGCCAGCAGCTTAATCGGACAGGGAACGCTAATTTTT
NA	TRBD1	TRBV18	TRBJ2-5	CASSLDRNQETQYF	TGTGCCAGCTCTCTGGACAGGAACCAAGAGACCCAGTACTTC
NA	NA	TRBV9	TRBJ1-1	CASSVGRANTEAFF	TGTGCCAGCAGCGTAGGCAGGGCGAACACTGAAGCTTTCTTT
NA	TRBD1	TRBV7-2	TRBJ2-2	CASTGQGRRTGELFF	TGTGCCAGCACCGGACAGGGGAGACGGACCGGGGAGCTGTTTTTT
NA	TRBD2	TRBV6-5	TRBJ2-1	CASSYILAGMYEQFF	TGTGCCAGCAGTTACATCCTAGCGGGAATGTATGAGCAGTTCTTC
NA	NA	TRBV28	TRBJ1-1	CASSSRQAEAFF	TGTGCCAGCAGTTCGCGACAGGCTGAAGCTTTCTTT
NA	TRBD2	TRBV7-9	TRBJ2-7	CASSSRGGAADEQYF	TGTGCCAGCAGCTCCCGGGGGGGGGCGGCGGACGAGCAGTACTTC
NA	TRBD1	TRBV7-3	TRBJ1-1	CASSLGGQGAANTEAFF	TGTGCCAGCAGCTTAGGAGGGCAGGGGGCCGCAAACACTGAAGCTTTCTTT
NA	NA	TRBV6-6	TRBJ2-2	CASRPDLAGELFF	TGTGCCAGCAGGCCCGACTTAGCGGGGGAGCTGTTTTTT
NA	TRBD1	TRBV19	TRBJ2-5	CASSISGQAQYF	TGTGCCAGTAGTATCTCCGGACAGGCCCAGTACTTC
NA	TRBD1	TRBV2	TRBJ1-2	CASSETRTGAVYGYTF	TGTGCCAGCAGTGAAACCCGGACAGGCGCAGTGTATGGCTACACCTTC
NA	TRBD2	TRBV23-1	TRBJ2-2	CASSQHSGTRPTNIRELFF	TGCGCCAGCAGTCAACATAGCGGGACCCGTCCAACTAATATACGGGAGCTGTTTTTT
NA	NA	TRBV5-4	TRBJ1-3	CASSLSTGGNTIYF	TGTGCCAGCAGCTTGAGTACCGGTGGAAACACCATATATTTT
once	TRBD1	TRBV5-6	TRBJ1-1	CASSHRGLAAFF	TGTGCCAGCAGCCACAGGGGGCTTGCAGCTTTCTTT
NA	NA	TRBV21-1	TRBJ2-2	CASTKGARTTGELFF	TGTGCCAGCACCAAAGGGGCCAGGACTACCGGGGAGCTGTTTTTT
NA	TRBD2	TRBV29-1	TRBJ2-7	CSVGTSDRYEQYF	TGCAGCGTTGGGACTAGCGACCGCTACGAGCAGTACTTC
NA	NA	TRBV5-1	TRBJ1-1	CASSLVGGDTEAFF	TGCGCCAGCAGCTTGGTTGGAGGGGACACTGAAGCTTTCTTT
NA	TRBD2	TRBV5-1	TRBJ2-1	CASSLGLAVYNEQFF	TGCGCCAGCAGCTTGGGCCTAGCGGTCTACAATGAGCAGTTCTTC
NA	NA	TRBV3-1/TRBV3-2	TRBJ2-1	CASSPRERTYYNEQFF	TGTGCCAGCAGCCCACGGGAGCGGACCTACTACAATGAGCAGTTCTTC
NA	TRBD2	TRBV5-1	TRBJ2-2	CASSSSGRGTGELFF	TGCGCCAGCAGCTCTAGCGGGAGGGGAACCGGGGAGCTGTTTTTT
NA	NA	TRBV11-3	TRBJ2-1	CASRRIPTGINNEQFF	TGTGCCAGCAGACGCATCCCCACAGGGATAAACAATGAGCAGTTCTTC
NA	NA	TRBV6-4	TRBJ2-5	CARGGFSKTQYF	TGTGCCAGGGGCGGGTTCTCTAAGACCCAGTACTTC
NA	NA	TRBV14	TRBJ2-1	CASSQRLSGGSRNEQFF	TGTGCCAGCAGCCAGAGACTCTCGGGGGGCTCTCGTAATGAGCAGTTCTTC
once	TRBD2	TRBV6-2/TRBV6-3	TRBJ2-1	CASSYLAGRNNEQFF	TGTGCCAGCAGTTACCTAGCGGGGCGAAACAATGAGCAGTTCTTC
NA	TRBD2	TRBV9	TRBJ2-1	CASSVGPTSGRTGEQFF	TGTGCCAGCAGCGTAGGGCCCACTAGCGGGAGGACTGGTGAGCAGTTCTTC
NA	TRBD1	TRBV7-8	TRBJ1-1	CASSSVRQGLNTEAFF	TGTGCCAGCAGCTCGGTCCGACAGGGGTTGAACACTGAAGCTTTCTTT
once	NA	TRBV5-1	TRBJ2-3	CASSLVADPDTQYF	TGCGCCAGCAGCTTGGTAGCAGATCCAGATACGCAGTATTTT
few	TRBD2	TRBV5-4	TRBJ2-7	CASSPGTSGDIYEQYF	TGTGCCAGCAGCCCTGGGACTAGCGGGGATATCTACGAGCAGTACTTC
NA	TRBD2	TRBV5-1	TRBJ2-1	CASGTSGTNNEQFF	TGCGCCAGCGGGACTAGCGGGACTAACAATGAGCAGTTCTTC
NA	NA	TRBV20-1	TRBJ2-3	CSAYSTDTQYF	TGCAGTGCATATAGCACAGATACGCAGTATTTT
few	TRBD2	TRBV20-1	TRBJ2-7	CSAPGGYEQYF	TGCAGTGCCCCGGGGGGCTACGAGCAGTACTTC
NA	TRBD1	TRBV29-1	TRBJ2-7	CSVDPIGTGGVEQYF	TGCAGCGTTGATCCAATAGGGACAGGGGGCGTCGAGCAGTACTTC
NA	NA	TRBV24-1	TRBJ2-3	CATSDYRDGTDTQYF	TGTGCCACCAGTGATTACAGAGACGGCACAGATACGCAGTATTTT
NA	TRBD2	TRBV6-2/TRBV6-3	TRBJ2-1	CASTPGLAGGLSYNEQFF	TGTGCCAGCACCCCGGGACTAGCGGGGGGTCTTTCCTACAATGAGCAGTTCTTC
NA	TRBD1	TRBV5-1	TRBJ2-7	CASSPSGGYEQYF	TGCGCCAGCAGTCCATCAGGGGGCTACGAGCAGTACTTC
once	NA	TRBV11-2	TRBJ1-2	CASSSAVGQGYTF	TGTGCCAGCAGCTCCGCTGTGGGGCAAGGCTACACCTTC
NA	NA	TRBV19	TRBJ2-7	CASSNVAGPYEQYF	TGTGCCAGTAGTAACGTTGCAGGGCCCTACGAGCAGTACTTC
NA	TRBD2	TRBV4-2	TRBJ2-5	CASSQRLAGGLETQYF	TGTGCCAGCAGCCAAAGACTAGCGGGGGGGCTGGAGACCCAGTACTTC
NA	TRBD2	TRBV10-3	TRBJ2-3	CAISEGASGSTDTQYF	TGTGCCATCAGTGAGGGGGCTAGCGGAAGCACAGATACGCAGTATTTT
NA	NA	TRBV24-1	TRBJ1-5	CATSDGGRTTSNQPQHF	TGTGCCACCAGTGATGGGGGCAGGACAACTAGCAATCAGCCCCAGCATTTT
NA	NA	TRBV30	TRBJ2-7	CAWTLLGRSRGEQYF	TGTGCCTGGACCCTTCTGGGGAGGTCTAGGGGCGAGCAGTACTTC
NA	NA	TRBV7-2	TRBJ1-2	CASSLQGTFSGYTF	TGTGCCAGCAGCTTACAGGGGACCTTTAGCGGCTACACCTTC
NA	NA	TRBV6-5	TRBJ2-7	CASSYSYDTNEQYF	TGTGCCAGCAGTTACTCGTATGACACCAACGAGCAGTACTTC
NA	TRBD2	TRBV27	TRBJ2-3	CASSSLMGAGGLGGTQYF	TGTGCCAGCAGTTCCCTCATGGGGGCGGGGGGCCTCGGAGGTACGCAGTATTTT
NA	NA	TRBV19	TRBJ2-1	CASSIDLGSSSYTEQFF	TGTGCCAGTAGTATAGATCTTGGCTCTAGCTCTTATACCGAGCAGTTCTTC
NA	TRBD1	TRBV5-1	TRBJ1-4	CASRTGVTNEKLFF	TGCGCCAGCAGGACAGGGGTTACTAATGAAAAACTGTTTTTT
NA	NA	TRBV25-1	TRBJ1-4	CASSEYGSGVEKLFF	TGTGCCAGCAGTGAATATGGCTCAGGGGTTGAAAAACTGTTTTTT
NA	NA	TRBV5-1	TRBJ2-7	CASSLEAGGQYF	TGCGCCAGCAGCTTAGAGGCCGGCGGGCAGTACTTC
NA	NA	TRBV28	TRBJ1-4	CASSFSGKSNEKLFF	TGTGCCAGCAGTTTTTCCGGGAAGTCTAATGAAAAACTGTTTTTT
NA	NA	TRBV5-1	TRBJ1-2	CASSPSGRAYGYTF	TGCGCCAGCAGCCCGTCGGGCAGGGCCTATGGCTACACCTTC
NA	TRBD2	TRBV7-2	TRBJ2-7	CASSLVGSGSEEQYF	TGTGCCAGCAGCTTAGTGGGTAGCGGGAGCGAAGAGCAGTACTTC